A single sample is the source of the 3 T cell receptor beta chains below, sequenced in a study of blood T cell repertoires in COVID-19. Data came from immunoSEQ multiplex PCR; TCRdb stores just in-frame clones and leaves some out. The sample records roughly 69,000 clones, roughly 80% being singletons. Specimen: peripheral blood. The receptor source for this set is a woman aged 45-65 years with acute or convalescent COVID-19.

Of note for this clone: Other nucleotide sequences in the sample specify the same CDR3. V usage is TRBV4-1 and J usage is TRBJ2-7; weak D call: TRBD2 (5 bases). The CDR3 is 13 residues long. The V gene lost 1 base and the J gene lost 3 bases, with 7 bases spanning the gap. CDR1 is MGHRA and CDR2 is YSYEKL in the germline V gene. As DNA, the CDR3 is TGCGCCAGCAGCCAAGCCGGGAACTACGAGCAGTACTTC. Its translation: CASSQAGNYEQYF.

The rearrangement uses TRBV13 and TRBJ2-7; TRBD2 matches at 10 bases. Germline V lookup: CDR1 PRHDT, CDR2 FYEKMQ (reference sequence). V lost 2 bases to trimming and J lost 4 bases; unmatched junction nucleotides: 5. This CDR3 region has 15 residues. The chain's CDR3 is CASSLQSSGSYEQYF. In nucleotides, the CDR3 is TGTGCCAGCAGCTTACAGTCTAGCGGGAGTTACGAGCAGTACTTC. The whole variable domain, remainder taken from reference TRBV13 and TRBJ2-7, is AAGVIQSPRHLIKEKRETATLKCYPIPRHDTVYWYQQGPGQDPQFLISFYEKMQSDKGSIPDRFSAQQFSDYHSELNMSSLELGDSALYFCASSLQSSGSYEQYFGPGTRLTVT.

The chain couples TRBV9 to TRBJ2-2, with TRBD1 matching over 9 bases. The germline CDR1 and CDR2 sequences are SGDLS and YYNGEE. J lost 5 bases, V lost 6 bases, and 5 bases had no gene match. This CDR3 is 14 amino acids long. Here the CDR3 DNA reads TGTGCCAGCATAAGACAGGGGGGAACCGGGGAGCTGTTTTTT. Translated: CASIRQGGTGELFF.